The TCR beta chain under discussion was sequenced for a study of blood T cell repertoires in COVID-19. Study background: Recovery meant two consecutive negative NP/OP PCR tests, professional clearance, or resolved symptoms. The United States, Italy and Spain supplied acute and convalescent COVID-19 samples. PBMCs, B-cell-depleted T cells, or T cells were the source of the cDNA or gDNA that made up the material.

The junction had 3 bases not matched to a gene; V was cut back by 8 bases and J by 6 bases. CDR3 length: 13 amino acids. Germline V lookup: CDR1 MNHEY, CDR2 SMNVEV (reference sequence). Libraries were prepared by immunoSEQ multiplex PCR; TCRdb keeps only in-frame clonotypes and omits some of them. The sample contains 330,000 or so clones, about 89% of which appear only once. Assignment of participants to cohorts was predicated upon participant-reported clinical history. This receptor was obtained from a man aged 40-50 years in a cohort exposed to, infected with or recovered from COVID-19 (not recorded which). Sequencing was performed on PBMCs or T cells enriched from blood (not recorded which). The rearrangement links TRBV27 to TRBJ1-6, with TRBD1 identical over 8 bases. This CDR3 is CASRTGSNSPLHF. The CDR3 DNA reads as TGTGCCAGCCGGACAGGGAGTAATTCACCCCTCCACTTT.